This is a list of T cell receptor beta chains from one sample in a study of CD4 T cells in relation to SARS-CoV-2 and coronaviruses. Method: immunoSEQ multiplex PCR; TCRdb's copy keeps in-frame clones and lacks some. Of around 26,000 clones detected, 70% to 80% appear once; the ten largest clones hold roughly a fifth. These receptors are not linked to any known antigen. Sequences were obtained from CD4+ T cells from PBMCs, cultured in vitro. All receptors come from a human donor in good health. The conserved cysteine and the conserved F or W are not part of the CDR3 here.

v_call	j_call	cdr3_aa
TRBV5-1	TRBJ2-3	ASSWRLAGDTQY
TRBV7-2	TRBJ2-2	ASSLALAGNTGELF
TRBV6-5	TRBJ2-3	ASRYPGTDTQY
TRBV2	TRBJ2-3	ATRDLLSTDTQY
TRBV18	TRBJ2-3	ASADPRQGTDTQY
TRBV30	TRBJ1-1	AWSVEGDTEAF
TRBV27	TRBJ1-2	ASSSALAEGIRYGYT
TRBV19	TRBJ1-4	ASSFFNRGSNEKLF
TRBV20-1	TRBJ1-4	SARDLEKLF
TRBV7-9	TRBJ2-3	ASSFDGDTQY
TRBV7-2	TRBJ1-1	ASSLGGLKTEAF
TRBV7-2	TRBJ2-7	ASSPPGAAAYEQY
TRBV20-1	TRBJ2-6	SASVANVLT
TRBV6-5	TRBJ1-5	ASSYDRNQPQH
TRBV5-1	TRBJ2-2	ASSRERPSLTGELF
TRBV19	TRBJ2-7	ASRGTLSYEQY
TRBV28	TRBJ2-5	ASSFGSGGGQETQY
TRBV9	TRBJ2-3	ASSVVGAIGTDTQY
TRBV7-9	TRBJ2-2	ASSLWGGNTGELF
TRBV6-1	TRBJ1-2	ASSVDREAYGYT
TRBV7-2	TRBJ1-6	ASSLAGRSYNSPLH
TRBV4-1	TRBJ1-2	ASARTGNYGYT
TRBV12-3/TRBV12-4	TRBJ2-4	ASSKETGNIQY
TRBV27	TRBJ2-1	ASSPARTSGANEQF
TRBV19	TRBJ2-1	ASGWDWGGNEQF